A selection of T cell receptor beta chains follows, all from one sample in a study of identifying expanded T cells in peripheral blood. Libraries were prepared by immunoSEQ multiplex PCR; TCRdb keeps only in-frame clonotypes and omits some of them. The sample has 50,000 to 65,000 clones; roughly 89% are singletons. Sequencing was performed on blood. All receptors come from a person aged 18-69 years in good health. Both conserved end residues are part of each CDR3. D genes are given only for firm matches. The size entry is marked missing in some rows and otherwise reads once, few, many or a size class.

>.|TRBV30|TRBJ2-5|.
CAWSKGGEFGTQYF
TGTGCCTGGAGTAAAGGGGGGGAATTCGGGACCCAGTACTTC
>.|TRBV4-1|TRBJ2-3|TRBD2
CASSQAGGAPDTQYF
TGCGCCAGCAGCCAAGCCGGGGGGGCCCCAGATACGCAGTATTTT
>.|TRBV10-3|TRBJ1-3|.
CALGGSGNTIYF
TGTGCCCTAGGGGGCTCTGGAAACACCATATATTTT
>.|TRBV4-1|TRBJ1-4|.
CASSQEVGLGEKLFF
TGCGCCAGCAGCCAAGAGGTGGGGCTAGGGGAAAAACTGTTTTTT
>.|TRBV6-5|TRBJ1-1|.
CASSYSGVGTEAFF
TGTGCCAGCAGTTACTCGGGGGTGGGCACTGAAGCTTTCTTT
>.|TRBV19|TRBJ2-1|TRBD2
CASSIDLRTRYNEQFF
TGTGCCAGTAGTATAGATCTTCGGACTAGGTACAATGAGCAGTTCTTC
>.|TRBV5-6|TRBJ1-1|TRBD1
CASSLVGTGGEAFF
TGTGCCAGCAGCTTGGTGGGGACAGGCGGGGAAGCTTTCTTT
>.|TRBV7-2|TRBJ2-3|.
CASSLGWLGISTDTQYF
TGTGCCAGCAGCTTAGGCTGGCTAGGTATTTCCACAGATACGCAGTATTTT
>.|TRBV18|TRBJ2-7|.
CASSPQFQREGEQYF
TGTGCCAGCTCACCGCAGTTCCAGCGAGAAGGGGAGCAGTACTTC
>.|TRBV19|TRBJ2-7|.
CASNGGLDAYEQYF
TGTGCCAGTAATGGAGGACTCGATGCCTACGAGCAGTACTTC
>.|TRBV9|TRBJ2-5|.
CASSVAGGLGQETQYF
TGTGCCAGCAGCGTAGCTGGAGGGTTAGGCCAAGAGACCCAGTACTTC
>once|TRBV7-2|TRBJ2-7|.
CASSLSSWGEQYF
TGTGCCAGCAGCCTATCTAGCTGGGGCGAGCAGTACTTC
>.|TRBV19|TRBJ2-1|.
CASRPGSKDTGEQFF
TGTGCCAGCCGCCCCGGGTCTAAGGATACGGGTGAGCAGTTCTTC
>.|TRBV6-1|TRBJ2-7|.
CASSESSVGPFSYEQYF
TGTGCCAGCAGTGAGTCCAGCGTAGGCCCCTTCTCCTACGAGCAGTACTTC
>.|TRBV29-1|TRBJ2-7|.
CSVGTSRYEQYF
TGCAGCGTCGGGACATCCCGCTACGAGCAGTACTTC
>.|TRBV30|TRBJ1-1|.
CAWGTRGYPEAFF
TGTGCCTGGGGTACACGGGGTTATCCTGAAGCTTTCTTT
>.|TRBV28|TRBJ2-5|TRBD1
CASSFSGTGVQETQYF
TGTGCCAGCAGTTTTTCCGGGACAGGGGTCCAAGAGACCCAGTACTTC
>.|TRBV7-2|TRBJ2-7|TRBD1
CASSHGRGPYF
TGTGCCAGCAGCCACGGCAGGGGGCCGTACTTC
>.|TRBV12-2|TRBJ2-1|.
CASRLPEPERGSLKQFF
TGTGCAAGTCGCTTACCGGAGCCTGAGCGGGGTTCCTTAAAGCAGTTCTTC
>.|TRBV6-1|TRBJ2-7|.
CASSEMHGTSYSYEQYF
TGTGCCAGCAGTGAAATGCATGGAACTTCCTACTCCTACGAGCAGTACTTC
>.|TRBV5-1|TRBJ1-2|TRBD1
CASSLETGLYGYTF
TGCGCCAGCAGCCTGGAGACAGGGCTCTATGGCTACACCTTC
>.|TRBV7-2|TRBJ1-3|.
CASRTGLSGNTIYF
TGTGCCAGCAGGACAGGACTCTCTGGAAACACCATATATTTT
>.|TRBV18|TRBJ2-5|TRBD1
CASSPDRVKETQYF
TGTGCCAGCTCACCAGACAGGGTTAAAGAGACCCAGTACTTC
>.|TRBV7-6|TRBJ2-3|TRBD2
CASSLEASGSRADTQYF
TGTGCCAGCAGCTTAGAGGCTAGCGGGTCTAGGGCAGATACGCAGTATTTT
>.|TRBV30|TRBJ1-5|TRBD1
CAWSPNPRDRIQPQHF
TGTGCCTGGAGTCCCAACCCCCGGGACAGGATCCAGCCCCAGCATTTT
>.|TRBV7-2|TRBJ1-2|TRBD1
CASSARQGNYGYTF
TGTGCCAGCAGCGCTCGACAGGGGAACTATGGCTACACCTTC
>.|TRBV27|TRBJ2-2|TRBD1
CASKRGPTGELFF
TGTGCCAGCAAAAGGGGGCCCACCGGGGAGCTGTTTTTT
>.|TRBV5-5|TRBJ1-2|.
CASSQNQPALTHNYGYTF
TGTGCCAGCAGCCAAAATCAACCCGCCCTTACACACAACTATGGCTACACCTTC
>.|TRBV6-5|TRBJ1-2|TRBD1
CASSHRDSSNYGYTF
TGTGCCAGCAGTCACCGGGACAGCTCTAACTATGGCTACACCTTC
>.|TRBV18|TRBJ2-5|.
CASSPSRGQETQYF
TGTGCCAGCTCACCATCCCGAGGCCAGGAGACCCAGTACTTC
>.|TRBV25-1|TRBJ2-3|.
CASSDPRTSTDTQYF
TGTGCCAGCAGTGACCCCAGGACCAGCACAGATACGCAGTATTTT
>.|TRBV2|TRBJ2-3|TRBD1
CASRDRGDTQYF
TGTGCCAGCAGAGACAGGGGGGATACGCAGTATTTT
>.|TRBV7-3|TRBJ2-1|.
CASSLGTTNEQFF
TGTGCCAGCAGCTTAGGAACTACCAATGAGCAGTTCTTC
>.|TRBV9|TRBJ1-2|.
CASSSPRGGEETNYGYTF
TGTGCCAGCAGCTCTCCAAGGGGGGGAGAGGAGACGAACTATGGCTACACCTTC
>.|TRBV30|TRBJ1-2|TRBD1
CAWSATGRELVYGYTF
TGTGCCTGGAGTGCGACAGGGAGGGAATTAGTCTATGGCTACACCTTC
>.|TRBV19|TRBJ1-5|.
CASSPSRDSNQPQHF
TGTGCCAGTAGTCCCTCAAGGGACAGCAATCAGCCCCAGCATTTT
>.|TRBV6-5|TRBJ1-2|TRBD1
CASRRDSYYGYTF
TGTGCCAGCAGGAGGGACAGCTACTATGGCTACACCTTC
>once|TRBV9|TRBJ2-2|.
CASSVRALTGELFF
TGTGCCAGCAGCGTAAGGGCCTTAACCGGGGAGCTGTTTTTT